This TCR beta chain was documented in a study of T cell responses to AZD1222 COVID-19 vaccine. Study at large: Combined were second doses at about 4 or about 12 weeks. Study observations and caveats: At study baseline, merely about 6 AZD1222 recipients were seropositive. Nearly half of spike-specific TCRs reportedly target variant regions that are unmutated in the B.1.351 and B.1.1.7 variants. Regions 160-218 and 743-854 held dominance among vaccine-associated CD4 TCRs, which spanned spike.

This clone was detected only once. Its specificity is not known. Only in-frame clones appear in the TCRdb table, and some are missing; sequencing was by immunoSEQ multiplex PCR. The sample has around 150,000 clones, about 91% seen once. The sequencing used peripheral blood, collected on day 0 of AZD1222 vaccination. This clonotype was sampled from an adult in good health.

The CDR3 DNA reads TGTGCCAGCGGCGACTTAAGCTCCTACGAGCAGTACTTC. This translates into CASGDLSSYEQYF. The chain has TRBV2 and TRBJ2-7; no firm D call. Germline lookup yields CDR1 SNHLY and CDR2 FYNNEI. The CDR3 consists of 13 residues. V dropped 8 bases and J dropped 0 bases, with 11 bases sitting between them.